Listed below are T cell receptor beta chains from one sample, sequenced in a study of blood T cell repertoires in COVID-19. Clones were read by immunoSEQ multiplex PCR, and TCRdb kept only the in-frame ones, dropping some. Of 350,000 to 450,000 clones in the sample, approximately 89% were seen once. Specimen: peripheral blood. These receptors were collected from a woman between 40 and 55 years old with COVID-19, enrolled during active disease. CDR3s include the opening cysteine and the closing phenylalanine or tryptophan. D genes are given only for firm matches. Clone sizes are given selectively: once, few, many, or a class where the clone is expanded.

d_gene	v_gene	abundance	j_gene	CDR3nt	CDR3aa
-	TRBV7-2	-	TRBJ1-6	TGTGCCAGCAGCGTGGGCCAAACGGTTTCACCCCTCCACTTT	CASSVGQTVSPLHF
-	TRBV10-3	-	TRBJ1-2	TGTGCCATCAGTGAATCCTCGTTGAACAGAGCTAACTATGGCTACACCTTC	CAISESSLNRANYGYTF
TRBD2	TRBV7-2	once	TRBJ2-1	TGTGCCAGCAGCCCCCAGCTCCGGGCGGGGGGGCGGGAGCAGTTCTTC	CASSPQLRAGGREQFF
-	TRBV6-5	-	TRBJ2-1	TGTGCCAGCAGTTCGACCCCCTTGAGGTTCCCGCATGAGCAGTTCTTC	CASSSTPLRFPHEQFF
-	TRBV19	-	TRBJ2-7	TGTGCCAGTAGTATAGAGCCAGTTCCTGCCGAGCAGTACTTC	CASSIEPVPAEQYF
TRBD2	TRBV5-1	once	TRBJ2-3	TGCGCCAGCAGCCCCGGACTAGCGGGAATAGGAGATACGCAGTATTTT	CASSPGLAGIGDTQYF
-	TRBV7-9	-	TRBJ2-7	TGTGCCAGCAGGAACTACGAAGGGGGCGAGCAGTACTTC	CASRNYEGGEQYF
-	TRBV7-2	-	TRBJ2-1	TGTGCCAGCAGCTTAGCGGGAGATGGTGAGCAGTTCTTC	CASSLAGDGEQFF
-	TRBV5-1	few	TRBJ2-2	TGCGCCAGCACCCAGATGAACACCGGGGAGCTGTTTTTT	CASTQMNTGELFF
TRBD2	TRBV6-1	-	TRBJ2-1	TGTGCCAGCAGTGAAGTAACGGCGGGAGGCTACAATGAGCAGTTCTTC	CASSEVTAGGYNEQFF
-	TRBV5-4	-	TRBJ1-4	TGTGCCAGCAGCTTGACAGGGAGGGAGGAAAAACTGTTTTTT	CASSLTGREEKLFF
TRBD2	TRBV6-2/TRBV6-3	-	TRBJ2-7	TGTGCCAGCAGTTTAGCGGGAGGTACCTACGAGCAGTACTTC	CASSLAGGTYEQYF